The clone carrying this T cell receptor (beta chain) was found many times. With the library built for alpha chains, this beta chain is off target and its frequency is not meaningful. This sample is drawn from a study of spatial heterogeneity in lung cancer. About the research overall: Alpha-chain sequences were consistently detected in smaller numbers than beta-chain sequences.

The sample's time point: sample taken at primary tumor resection. Whole RNA came from tumor, nontumor lung or frozen PBMC and was sequenced without being sorted. There were approximately 69 donors, all of them untreated patients with early-stage non-small cell lung cancer. Each TCR cDNA molecule bore a unique molecular identifier. In TCRdb, the 5' RACE reads were re-called with MiXCR into one record per CDR3 protein. The sample lists a few thousand distinct CDR3 sequences; 20% to 25% were seen once. The germline gives CDR1 SGHRS, CDR2 YFSETQ. This CDR3 spans 14 amino acids. V gave up 4 bases and J gave up 1 base, with 11 bases separating them.

This sample comprised normal lung tissue next to the tumor, obtained at surgery. This receptor was obtained from a female donor with early-stage non-small cell lung cancer. The chain employs TRBV5-1 and TRBJ1-1, with D unresolved. CDR3 bases: TGCGCCAGCAGCCTCCGGGATTCGAACACTGAAGCTTTCTTT. This translates into CASSLRDSNTEAFF.